What follows is one T cell receptor beta chain and its context. As yet, its antigen is unknown. These data are taken from a study of early T cells in non-severe SARS-CoV-2 infection. Whole-study context: The authors sequenced bulk RNA from unsorted whole blood, leaving chains unpaired. Study-wide results and caveats: The study's VDJdb matching favored anti-spike CD8 responses and missed private and CD4 specificities.

Germline CDR1 reads DFQATT; CDR2 reads SNEGSKA (reference sequence). Trimming stripped 4 bases from V and 3 bases from J, with 9 bases between. The CDR3 consists of 12 residues. Attachment of unique molecular identifiers to individual cDNA molecules was performed. TCRdb fed the 5' RACE reads into MiXCR, producing one record per CDR3 protein. The data contain more than 70,000 distinct CDR3 sequences, roughly 12% of them singletons. Material: whole blood, obtained at baseline. The gene calls are TRBV20-1 and TRBJ1-1; unclear D gene. The TCR originated in an adult who was a healthcare worker with PCR-confirmed SARS-CoV-2 infection or an uninfected control (not recorded which). CDR3 loop: CSAIMHDTEAFF. In DNA, the CDR3 is TGCAGTGCTATCATGCATGACACTGAAGCTTTCTTT.